This T cell receptor (beta chain) came from a study of identical twins. Points from the study as a whole: Out-of-frame sharing of TCR alpha in monozygotic twins was underestimated by models. Abundant beta clonotypes from cord blood had fewer insertions, unlike memory repertoires, which showed none. Where beta out-of-frame sequences were concerned, excess twin sharing was weaker.

cDNA carried unique molecular identifiers, and a universal primer site was added by template switching. TCRdb reprocessed the 5' RACE reads via MiXCR and lists one record per CDR3 protein. The data hold hundreds of thousands of distinct CDR3 sequences, with around 6% observed a single time. Germline CDR1 reads SQVTM; CDR2 reads ANQGSEA. The V end lost 6 bases, the J end lost 5 bases, and 11 bases lay between the germline ends. CDR3 size: 11 residues. There are many counts of this clonotype. Its antigen is undetermined. V usage is TRBV29-1 and J usage is TRBJ2-7; D remains ambiguous. This clonotype originated in a man between 18 and 29 years old in good health. Sequencing was done on a sample of naive T cells sorted from blood. The CDR3 bases are TGCAGCGTCGAGATAGGGAACGAGCAGTACTTC. Its translation is CSVEIGNEQYF.